Each of the 28 T cell receptor beta chains below was sequenced from the same sample in a study of blood T cells in healthy people across ages. A J-beta primer mix and a sample-barcoded 5' primer were used in a second PCR of about 7 to 12 cycles. From the 5' RACE reads, TCRdb called clonotypes with MiXCR, one entry per CDR3 protein. The top ten hold 17% of the sample, which has around 900,000 distinct CDR3 sequences, under 30% seen once. The sample was blood. Receptor source: an elderly woman in good health.

At least ten counts were recorded for this clonotype. The V call is TRBV28, the J call TRBJ2-4, with D perhaps being TRBD1 or TRBD2 (5 bases each). The CDR3 runs 14 residues. CDR1 MDHEN and CDR2 SYDVKM come from the germline V gene. Trimming took off 3 bases at V and 9 bases at J, with 15 bases between the two ends. CDR3 DNA: TGTGCCAGCAGTTTCGGGGACGTGGTGAGCATTCAGTACTTC. Residues: CASSFGDVVSIQYF.

The chain couples TRBV6-5 to TRBJ2-2, with 8 nucleotides matching TRBD1. The CDR3 sequence is 16 residues long. Per the germline V gene, CDR1 is MNHEY and CDR2 is SVGAGI. V shed 6 bases and J 3 bases; nucleotides not matched to a gene: 9. The CDR3 nucleotides are TGTGCCAGCAGCCCAACCGGGACAGGAGACACCGGGGAGCTGTTTTTT. This translates into CASSPTGTGDTGELFF.

This clonotype was seen a few times. V and J are TRBV6-2 or TRBV6-3 and TRBJ1-2; D remains unclear. The CDR3 runs 12 residues. Deletions cut 7 bases from V and 4 bases from J, with 10 bases between. Germline V gene sequence: CDR1 MNHEY, CDR2 SVGEGT. Written as DNA, the CDR3 is TGTGCCAGCACCCTTATGGGCTATGGCTACACCTTC. Translation: CASTLMGYGYTF.

The chain is built from TRBV24-1 and TRBJ2-5; 7 bases line up with TRBD1. This CDR3 region has 14 residues. J lost 11 bases, V lost 3 bases, and 11 bases had no gene match. Germline CDR1 reads KGHDR; CDR2 reads SFDVKD. Written as DNA, the CDR3 is TGTGCCACCAGTGATCCGAACAGGGGCAATGAGCAGTACTTC. This gives the protein CATSDPNRGNEQYF.

This clonotype was detected many times. V is TRBV6-6 and J is TRBJ1-5, with D maybe TRBD1 (6 bases). The CDR3 runs to 15 residues. CDR1 MNHNY and CDR2 SVGAGI come from the germline V gene (reference sequence). V lost 5 bases and J 6 bases, leaving 17 bases between the germline ends. CDR3 residues: CASSPNRDVSQPQHF. The DNA for the CDR3 is TGTGCCAGCAGTCCGAACAGGGATGTTAGTCAGCCCCAGCATTTT.

About this clonotype itself: A much larger clone lies a single base off, so this may be a read error. This sequence joins TRBV7-4 and TRBJ1-5; no clear D. The germline V gene encodes CDR1 SGHVT and CDR2 SQSDAQ. The CDR3 is 15 residues long. CDR3 sequence reads: CASSLDRYSDQPQHF. For the CDR3, the DNA is TGTGCCAGCAGCTTAGACAGATATAGCGATCAGCCCCAGCATTTT.

This clonotype was recorded many times. The rearrangement joins TRBV5-1 to TRBJ2-5; weak D call: TRBD2 (6 bases). V shed 4 bases and J shed 5 bases, with 39 bases lying between them. Germline lookup yields CDR1 SGHRS and CDR2 YFSETQ. The CDR3 is 22 residues long. The CDR3 DNA reads TGCGCCAGCAGCCCATCTCCGGTTGATTCTGGCGGGATTCTGACCGCCGGGGAGACCCAGTACTTC. Its translation: CASSPSPVDSGGILTAGETQYF.

In this sample, this clonotype turned up a few times. This sequence joins TRBV7-9 and TRBJ2-1; D gene ambiguous. The germline V gene has CDR1 SEHNR and CDR2 FQNEAQ (reference sequence). Between the trimmed V and J ends, which lost 5 bases and 12 bases, there was a span of 17 bases. CDR3 length equals 13 residues. The CDR3 is CASSPAQRDGQFF. The CDR3 DNA reads as TGTGCCAGCAGCCCCGCCCAAAGGGATGGGCAGTTCTTC.

This clonotype was counted many times. The chain employs TRBV24-1 and TRBJ1-4; D might be TRBD1 (6 bases). Germline V gene data show CDR1 as KGHDR and CDR2 as SFDVKD. Trimming pared 3 bases from V and 0 bases from J, leaving 19 bases between. The CDR3 runs to 19 residues. Written as DNA, the CDR3 is TGTGCCACCAGTGATATCGGGACACCCCAACTGACAACTAATGAAAAACTGTTTTTT. It translates to CATSDIGTPQLTTNEKLFF.

This chain links TRBV3-1 with TRBJ2-3; 10 bases agree with TRBD2. The V gene's germline CDR1 is LGHDT and CDR2 YNNKEL (reference sequence). The CDR3 extends over 14 amino acids. Trimming took 6 bases from V and 6 from J; bases not matched to a gene: 6. CDR3 sequence: CASRLAGARDTQYF. CDR3 coding DNA: TGTGCCAGCAGGCTAGCGGGGGCGAGGGATACGCAGTATTTT.

This clonotype appeared many times. V and J are TRBV5-6 and TRBJ2-5, with D maybe TRBD1 (6 bases). This CDR3 spans 16 amino acids. Germline CDR1 reads SGHDT; CDR2 reads YYEEEE. Trimming took off 5 bases at V and 0 bases at J, with 17 bases between the two ends. The CDR3 region has the DNA TGTGCCAGCAGGGACAGTTCCTGGGGGTACCAAGAGACCCAGTACTTC. Encoded protein: CASRDSSWGYQETQYF. The whole variable domain, remainder taken from reference TRBV5-6 and TRBJ2-5, is DAGVTQSPTHLIKTRGQQVTLRCSPKSGHDTVSWYQQALGQGPQFIFQYYEEEERQRGNFPDRFSGHQFPNYSSELNVNALLLGDSALYLCASRDSSWGYQETQYFGPGTRLLVL.

The gene calls are TRBV5-1 and TRBJ2-3; no clear D gene. Germline V gene data show CDR1 as SGHRS and CDR2 as YFSETQ. V lost 0 bases and J lost 0, with 11 bases in between. The CDR3 has 16 amino acids. CDR3 in DNA: TGCGCCAGCAGCTTGGTTCCAGATTCTAGCACAGATACGCAGTATTTT. Amino acid sequence: CASSLVPDSSTDTQYF. The variable domain in full, completed from reference TRBV5-1 and TRBJ2-3, reads KAGVTQTPRYLIKTRGQQVTLSCSPISGHRSVSWYQQTPGQGLQFLFEYFSETQRNKGNFPGRFSGRQFSNSRSEMNVSTLELGDSALYLCASSLVPDSSTDTQYFGPGTRLTVL.

About this clonotype: This may be a read error, as it is one base from a much larger clone. This chain connects TRBV5-1 to TRBJ2-5; 7 positions match TRBD2. The end of the DNA fits TRBJ2-7 better, so the J call may be wrong. CDR1 is SGHRS, CDR2 YFSETQ, per germline. The CDR3 length is 14 residues. CDR3 nucleotides: TGCGCCGGCAGTAGCCAGGGAGGGTCCTACGAGCAGTACTTC. This translates into CAGSSQGGSYEQYF.

The sample holds many counts of this clonotype. The chain carries TRBV6-6 and TRBJ2-5; the D gene is possibly TRBD2 (6 bases). With 2 bases removed from V and 3 bases from J, the gap between germline ends came to 7 bases. Germline V gene sequence: CDR1 MNHNY, CDR2 SVGAGI (reference sequence). The CDR3 spans 13 residues. Written as DNA, the CDR3 is TGTGCCAGCAGTTACGGGGGGAAAGAGACCCAGTACTTC. This encodes CASSYGGKETQYF.

In its sample, this clonotype was seen many times. The chain joins TRBV4-1 to TRBJ2-1; no definite D call. This CDR3 has 14 amino acids. V lost 1 base, J lost 0 bases, and 4 bases lay in between. In germline, CDR1 is MGHRA, CDR2 YSYEKL. CDR3 in amino acids: CASSQGSSYNEQFF. CDR3 bases: TGCGCCAGCAGCCAAGGGAGCTCCTACAATGAGCAGTTCTTC.

The rearrangement links TRBV14 to TRBJ1-2, with TRBD1 as a possible D gene (6 bases). Trimming took 6 bases from V and 4 from J, leaving 12 bases between them. Germline CDR1 and CDR2: SGHDN and FVKESK. This CDR3 region has 13 residues. CDR3 sequence (DNA): TGTGCCAGCAGACCACAGGGTTCCTATGGCTACACCTTC. It encodes CASRPQGSYGYTF. Full variable domain (outside the CDR3, taken from reference TRBV14 and TRBJ1-2): EAGVTQFPSHSVIEKGQTVTLRCDPISGHDNLYWYRRVMGKEIKFLLHFVKESKQDESGMPNNRFLAERTGGTYSTLKVQPAELEDSGVYFCASRPQGSYGYTFGSGTRLTVV.

The chain is built from TRBV6-6 and TRBJ1-6; D is uncertain. CDR3 length: 13 residues. Trimming cost V 2 bases and J 13 bases, with 12 bases left between them. Germline-derived CDR1 and CDR2 are MNHNY and SVGAGI (reference sequence). The DNA of the CDR3 is TGTGCCAGCAGTTACATGATAGAATCTCCCCTCCACTTT. This gives the protein CASSYMIESPLHF.

The chain recombines TRBV4-1 with TRBJ2-4; TRBD2 matches at 10 bases. The CDR3 runs 19 residues. CDR1 is MGHRA and CDR2 is YSYEKL in the germline V gene. J gave up 0 bases and V 0 bases, and 8 bases lay outside the gene matches. CDR3 DNA: TGCGCCAGCAGCCAAGATTGGGGGACTAGCGATTTAGCCAAAAACATTCAGTACTTC. As protein: CASSQDWGTSDLAKNIQYF.

This clonotype was observed at least ten times. V usage is TRBV6-5 and J usage is TRBJ1-2; TRBD1 matches at 8 bases. The CDR3 has 17 amino acids. The J segment lost 1 base and the V segment lost 5 bases, leaving 12 bases of the junction unmatched. Germline CDR1 reads MNHEY; CDR2 reads SVGAGI. CDR3 DNA sequence: TGTGCCAGCAGTAACAGGGGGTTTCCTATTCGTAACTATGGCTACACCTTC. Its translation: CASSNRGFPIRNYGYTF.

The rearrangement uses TRBV30 and TRBJ1-5, with unresolved D. This CDR3 region has 14 residues. Germline CDR1 reads GTSNPN; CDR2 reads SVGIG (reference sequence). V lost 0 bases, J lost 0 bases, and 6 bases lay in between. CDR3 residues: CAWSVLHSNQPQHF. CDR3 DNA sequence: TGTGCCTGGAGTGTACTTCATAGCAATCAGCCCCAGCATTTT.

This chain uses TRBV10-2 with TRBJ1-1, with unresolved D. CDR3 length: 12 amino acids. CDR1 is WSHSY and CDR2 is SAAADI in the germline V gene. V lost 3 bases to trimming and J lost 3 bases, with 5 bases between them. CDR3 sequence (DNA): TGCGCCAGCAGTGACGGGGACACTGAAGCTTTCTTT. Its translation is CASSDGDTEAFF.

This clonotype was found many times. The chain uses TRBV20-1 and TRBJ2-3; a possible D gene is TRBD2 (6 bases). Trimming cost V 6 bases and J 4 bases, with 17 bases left between them. Germline V gene lookup returns CDR1 DFQATT and CDR2 SNEGSKA (reference sequence). This CDR3 is 14 amino acids long. CDR3 sequence reads: CSAPGRGYADTQYF. CDR3 nucleotides: TGCAGTGCCCCCGGGCGGGGATATGCAGATACGCAGTATTTT.

This clonotype has just a few counts. The chain joins TRBV27 to TRBJ1-6, with unresolved D. CDR3 length: 12 amino acids. Trimming left V 7 bases short and J 9 bases short, with 10 bases between. Germline V lookup: CDR1 MNHEY, CDR2 SMNVEV (reference sequence). CDR3 loop: CASTRRGSPLHF. CDR3 bases: TGTGCCAGCACCCGTCGGGGTTCACCCCTCCACTTT.

With regard to this clonotype: This could be a read error, since a much larger clone is one nucleotide away. The V gene is TRBV12-3 or TRBV12-4, the J gene TRBJ1-2; D is perhaps TRBD1 (5 bases). The CDR3 covers 13 residues. The CDR3 loop reads CAGSQGLRRGYTF. The CDR3, as DNA: TGTGCCGGCAGCCAGGGCCTGAGGAGGGGCTACACCTTC.

The chain combines TRBV30 with TRBJ1-1; D may be TRBD1 (6 bases). This CDR3 has 11 residues. V dropped 6 bases and J dropped 6 bases, with 11 bases sitting between them. CDR1 and CDR2 from the germline V gene are GTSNPN and SVGIG (reference sequence). The CDR3 region is CACTGHAEAFF. Written as DNA, the CDR3 is TGTGCCTGTACAGGGCACGCTGAAGCTTTCTTT.

This clonotype has more than one count but fewer than ten. This chain uses TRBV11-2 with TRBJ2-3; the match to TRBD2 covers 14 bases. Per germline, CDR1 SGHAT and CDR2 FQNNGV. The trim removed 6 bases at V and 5 bases at J, leaving 7 bases unmatched. CDR3 size: 16 residues. In DNA form, the CDR3 reads TGTGCCAGCAGTCCAGGACTAGCGGGGGGCCGAGATACGCAGTATTTT. As protein: CASSPGLAGGRDTQYF.

In its sample, this clonotype was seen a few times. This may stem from a read error, because a much larger clone lies one nucleotide away. This chain uses TRBV25-1 with TRBJ2-7; D may be TRBD1 (7 bases). The ends were cut back, 4 bases at V and 7 bases at J, with 14 bases in the middle. Germline values: CDR1 MGHDK, CDR2 SYGVNS. This CDR3 has 13 residues. This chain's CDR3 is CASSGYRGGEQYF. The CDR3 DNA sequence: TGTGCCAGCAGTGGCTACAGGGGAGGTGAGCAGTACTTC.

The sample holds a few counts of this clonotype. This may be a read error, as it is one base from a much larger clone. V usage is TRBV5-1 and J usage is TRBJ2-7; D is undetermined. The V gene lost 5 bases and the J gene lost 7 bases, with 16 bases spanning the gap. Germline CDR1 SGHRS, CDR2 YFSETQ. The CDR3 sequence is 13 residues long. As DNA, the CDR3 is TGCGCCAGCAGTCCCGACCCTCTCAATGAGCAGTACTTC. Translated: CASSPDPLNEQYF.